The clone carrying this T cell receptor (beta chain) was detected only a few times. The sample comes from a study of T cells in Graves' hyperthyroidism and ophthalmopathy. It was RNA transcripts that yielded the amplified TCR beta CDR3 regions. The primer set for the first-round RT-PCR of the TCR CDR3 was HTBI. TCRdb processed the multiplex PCR reads anew with MiXCR; each CDR3 protein has one entry. The sample has fewer than 900,000 distinct CDR3 sequences; approximately 18% are singletons. This CDR3 spans 15 amino acids. Trimming left V 6 bases short and J 0 bases short, with 11 bases between. The germline V gene encodes CDR1 LNHDA and CDR2 SQIVND (reference sequence).

The chain combines TRBV19 with TRBJ1-4; D may be TRBD1 (5 bases). The sample taken for sequencing was blood. This TCR derives from a woman aged 45-65 years with Graves' hyperthyroidism that later progressed to Graves' ophthalmopathy. CDR3 in amino acids: CASSGRGTTNEKLFF. The CDR3 DNA follows: TGTGCCAGTAGCGGTCGGGGGACAACTAATGAAAAACTGTTTTTT.